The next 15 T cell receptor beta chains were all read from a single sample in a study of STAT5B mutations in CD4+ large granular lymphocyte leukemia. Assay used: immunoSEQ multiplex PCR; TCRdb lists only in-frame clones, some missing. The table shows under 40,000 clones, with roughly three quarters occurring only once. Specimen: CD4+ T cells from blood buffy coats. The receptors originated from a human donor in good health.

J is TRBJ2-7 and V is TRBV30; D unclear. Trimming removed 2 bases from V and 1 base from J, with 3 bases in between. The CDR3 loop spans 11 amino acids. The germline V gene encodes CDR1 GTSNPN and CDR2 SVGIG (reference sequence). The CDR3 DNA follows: TGTGCCTGGAGTTTTTCCTACGAGCAGTACTTC. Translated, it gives CAWSFSYEQYF.

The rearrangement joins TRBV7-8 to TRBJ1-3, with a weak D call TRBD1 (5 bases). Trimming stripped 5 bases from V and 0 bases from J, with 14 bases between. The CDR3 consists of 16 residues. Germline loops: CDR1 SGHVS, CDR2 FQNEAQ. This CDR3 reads CASSGLYRSSGNTIYF. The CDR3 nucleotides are TGTGCCAGCAGCGGACTGTACAGGAGCTCTGGAAACACCATATATTTT.

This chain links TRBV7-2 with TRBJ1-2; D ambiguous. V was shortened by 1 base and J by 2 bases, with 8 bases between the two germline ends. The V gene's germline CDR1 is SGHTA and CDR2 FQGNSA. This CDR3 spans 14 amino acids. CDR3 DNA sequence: TGTGCCAGCAGCTTAGGGGGAACAAACTATGGCTACACCTTC. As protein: CASSLGGTNYGYTF.

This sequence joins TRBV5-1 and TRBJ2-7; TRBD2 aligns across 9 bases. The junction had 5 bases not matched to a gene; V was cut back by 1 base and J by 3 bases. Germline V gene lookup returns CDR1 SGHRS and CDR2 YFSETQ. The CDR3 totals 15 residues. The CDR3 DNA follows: TGCGCCAGCAGCTTGACTCCAGCGGGAGGCTACGAGCAGTACTTC. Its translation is CASSLTPAGGYEQYF.

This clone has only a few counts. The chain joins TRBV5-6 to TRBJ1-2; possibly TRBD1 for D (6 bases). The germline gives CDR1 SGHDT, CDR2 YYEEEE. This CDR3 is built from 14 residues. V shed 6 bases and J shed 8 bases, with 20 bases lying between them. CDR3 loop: CASTPQHRVRGYTF. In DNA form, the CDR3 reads TGTGCCAGCACCCCGCAACACAGGGTGCGGGGCTACACCTTC.

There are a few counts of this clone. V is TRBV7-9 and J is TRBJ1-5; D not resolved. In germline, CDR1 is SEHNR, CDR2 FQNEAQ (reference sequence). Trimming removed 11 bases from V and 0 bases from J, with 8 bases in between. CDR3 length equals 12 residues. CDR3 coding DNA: TGTGCCGGTCAGTATAGCAATCAGCCCCAGCATTTT. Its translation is CAGQYSNQPQHF.

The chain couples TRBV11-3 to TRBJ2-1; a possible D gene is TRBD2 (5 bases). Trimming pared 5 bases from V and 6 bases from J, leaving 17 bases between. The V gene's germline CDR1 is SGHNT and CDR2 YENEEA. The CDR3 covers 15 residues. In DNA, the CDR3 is TGTGCCAGCAGCAAAAGTACCCCGGGAAGCAATGAGCAGTTCTTC. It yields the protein CASSKSTPGSNEQFF.

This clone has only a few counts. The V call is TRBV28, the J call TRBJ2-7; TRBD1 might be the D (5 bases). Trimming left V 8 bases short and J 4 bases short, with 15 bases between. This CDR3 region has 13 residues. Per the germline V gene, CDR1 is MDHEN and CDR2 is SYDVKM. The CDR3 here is CASGHRRQYEQYF. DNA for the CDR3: TGTGCCAGCGGACACCGACGACAGTACGAGCAGTACTTC. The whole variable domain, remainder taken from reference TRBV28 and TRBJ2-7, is DVKVTQSSRYLVKRTGEKVFLECVQDMDHENMFWYRQDPGLGLRLIYFSYDVKMKEKGDIPEGYSVSREKKERFSLILESASTNQTSMYLCASGHRRQYEQYFGPGTRLTVT.

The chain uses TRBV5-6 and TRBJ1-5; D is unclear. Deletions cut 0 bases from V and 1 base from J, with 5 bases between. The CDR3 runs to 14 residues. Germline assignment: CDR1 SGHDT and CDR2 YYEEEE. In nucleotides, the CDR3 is TGTGCCAGCAGCTTGGCCGGGAGCAATCAGCCCCAGCATTTT. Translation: CASSLAGSNQPQHF.

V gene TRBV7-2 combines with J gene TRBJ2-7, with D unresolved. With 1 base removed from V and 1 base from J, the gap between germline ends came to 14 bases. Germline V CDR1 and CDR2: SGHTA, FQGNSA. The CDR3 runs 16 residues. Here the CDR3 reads CASSLGVLRASYEQYF. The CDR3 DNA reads TGTGCCAGCAGCTTAGGGGTACTCCGAGCGTCCTACGAGCAGTACTTC.

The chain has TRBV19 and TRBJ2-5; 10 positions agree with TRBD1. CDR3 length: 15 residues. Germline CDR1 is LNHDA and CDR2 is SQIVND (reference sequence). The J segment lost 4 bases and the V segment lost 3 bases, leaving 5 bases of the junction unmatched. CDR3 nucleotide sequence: TGTGCCAGTAGTATGGGACAGGGGAAAGTAGAGACCCAGTACTTC. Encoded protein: CASSMGQGKVETQYF.

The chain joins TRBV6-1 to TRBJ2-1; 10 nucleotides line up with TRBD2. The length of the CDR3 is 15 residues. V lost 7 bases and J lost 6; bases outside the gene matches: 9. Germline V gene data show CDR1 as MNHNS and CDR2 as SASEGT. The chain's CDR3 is CASNKGSGGANEQFF. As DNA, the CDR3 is TGTGCCAGCAATAAGGGGAGCGGGGGGGCCAATGAGCAGTTCTTC.

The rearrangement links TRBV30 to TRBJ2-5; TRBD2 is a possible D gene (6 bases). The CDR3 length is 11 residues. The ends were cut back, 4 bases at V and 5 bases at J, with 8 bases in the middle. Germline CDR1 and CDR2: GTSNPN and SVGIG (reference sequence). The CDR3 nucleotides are TGTGCCTGGACTAGCGAGGAGACCCAGTACTTC. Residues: CAWTSEETQYF.

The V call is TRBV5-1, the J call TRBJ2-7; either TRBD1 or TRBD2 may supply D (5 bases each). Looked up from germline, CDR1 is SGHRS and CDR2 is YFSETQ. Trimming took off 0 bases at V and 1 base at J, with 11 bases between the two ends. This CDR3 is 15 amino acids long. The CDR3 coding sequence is TGCGCCAGCAGCTTGGGGGGGAACCCTTCCTACGAGCAGTACTTC. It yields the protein CASSLGGNPSYEQYF. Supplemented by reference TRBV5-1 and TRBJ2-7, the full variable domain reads KAGVTQTPRYLIKTRGQQVTLSCSPISGHRSVSWYQQTPGQGLQFLFEYFSETQRNKGNFPGRFSGRQFSNSRSEMNVSTLELGDSALYLCASSLGGNPSYEQYFGPGTRLTVT.

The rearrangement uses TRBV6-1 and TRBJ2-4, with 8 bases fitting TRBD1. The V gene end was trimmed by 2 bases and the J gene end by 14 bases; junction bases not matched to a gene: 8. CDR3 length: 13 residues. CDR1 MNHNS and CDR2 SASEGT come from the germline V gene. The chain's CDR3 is CASSEFFGQGEYF. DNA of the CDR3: TGTGCCAGCAGTGAATTCTTTGGACAGGGAGAGTACTTC.